This T cell receptor (beta chain) comes out of a study of cytomegalovirus exposure and HLA in healthy donors. Study details: A data release that came early held roughly 90 million unique TCRs from HLA-typed donors.

Study findings and constraints: In a later analysis, productive TCRs from donors in an Asian-associated ancestry cluster reportedly carried fewer N-insertions than the cohort mean. 87-base-pair reads could not separate some V segments, including TRBV6-2 and TRBV6-3. Prior analysis indicated that the majority of TCR beta V segments exhibited productivity approximately 90% or approximately 30% of the time.

On this clone: Its antigen remains unknown.

The PCR used 60 Vbeta and 13 Jbeta primers. Data came from immunoSEQ multiplex PCR; TCRdb stores just in-frame clones and leaves some out. The table shows some 170,000 clones, with 70% to 80% occurring only once. CDR3 length: 15 residues. J gave up 10 bases and V 3 bases, and 11 bases lay outside the gene matches. The germline gives CDR1 LNHNV, CDR2 YYDKDF (reference sequence). This TCR derives from a woman in her 50s in good health and CMV-seronegative. The chain is built from TRBV15 and TRBJ2-1; 8 bases fit TRBD2. The sample comprised PBMCs. CDR3 nucleotides: TGTGCCACCAGCAGTCCAGGACTAGCTGCAGGCGAGCAGTTCTTC. Protein: CATSSPGLAAGEQFF.